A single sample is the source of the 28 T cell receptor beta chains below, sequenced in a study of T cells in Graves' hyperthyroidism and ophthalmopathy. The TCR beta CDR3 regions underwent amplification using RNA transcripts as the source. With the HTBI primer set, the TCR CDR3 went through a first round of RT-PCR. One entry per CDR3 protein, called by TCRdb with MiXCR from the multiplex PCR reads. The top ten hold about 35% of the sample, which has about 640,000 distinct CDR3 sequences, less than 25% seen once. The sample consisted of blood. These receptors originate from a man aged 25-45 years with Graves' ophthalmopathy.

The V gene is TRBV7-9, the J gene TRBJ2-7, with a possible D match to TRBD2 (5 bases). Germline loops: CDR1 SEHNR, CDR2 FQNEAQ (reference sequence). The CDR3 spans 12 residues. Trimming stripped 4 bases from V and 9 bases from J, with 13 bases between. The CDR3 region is CASSSTSDGQYF. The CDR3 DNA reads TGTGCCAGCAGCTCCACTAGTGACGGGCAGTACTTC.

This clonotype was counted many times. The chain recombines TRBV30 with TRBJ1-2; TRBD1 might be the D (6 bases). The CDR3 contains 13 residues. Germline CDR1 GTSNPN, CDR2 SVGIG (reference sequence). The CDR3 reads CASDSHLNYGYTF. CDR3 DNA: TGTGCTTCGGACAGCCACCTTAACTATGGCTACACCTTC.

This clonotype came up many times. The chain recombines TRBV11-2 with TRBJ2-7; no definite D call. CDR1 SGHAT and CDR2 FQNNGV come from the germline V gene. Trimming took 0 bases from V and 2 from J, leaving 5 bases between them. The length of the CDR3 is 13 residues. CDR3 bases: TGTGCCAGCAGCTTAGATATGCCCTACGAGCAGTACTTC. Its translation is CASSLDMPYEQYF.

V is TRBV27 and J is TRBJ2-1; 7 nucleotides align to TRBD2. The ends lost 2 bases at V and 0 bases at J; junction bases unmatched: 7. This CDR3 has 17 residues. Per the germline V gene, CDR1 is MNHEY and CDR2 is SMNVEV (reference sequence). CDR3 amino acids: CASSLKAGEHSYNEQFF. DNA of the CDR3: TGTGCCAGCAGTTTAAAGGCGGGGGAACACTCCTACAATGAGCAGTTCTTC.

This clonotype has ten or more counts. CDR3 DNA sequence: TGTGCCAGCAAAATCCAGGGGGCGAATCGGGGCTACGAGCAGTACTTC. It is translated as CASKIQGANRGYEQYF. The chain recombines TRBV2 with TRBJ2-7, with TRBD1 matching 8 bases. Losses at the gene ends were 7 bases for V and 3 bases for J; bases not matched to a gene: 14. CDR1 is SNHLY, CDR2 FYNNEI, per germline. The CDR3 sequence is 16 residues long. Filled out from reference TRBV2 and TRBJ2-7, the complete variable domain reads EPEVTQTPSHQVTQMGQEVILRCVPISNHLYFYWYRQILGQKVEFLVSFYNNEISEKSEIFDDQFSVERPDGSNFTLKIRSTKLEDSAMYFCASKIQGANRGYEQYFGPGTRLTVT.

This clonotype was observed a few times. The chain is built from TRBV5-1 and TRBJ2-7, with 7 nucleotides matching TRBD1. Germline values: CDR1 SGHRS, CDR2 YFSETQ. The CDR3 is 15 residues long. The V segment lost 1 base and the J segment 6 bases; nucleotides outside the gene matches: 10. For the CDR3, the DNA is TGCGCCAGCAGCTTGACAGGGGCCCCACGAAGCGAGCAGTACTTC. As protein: CASSLTGAPRSEQYF. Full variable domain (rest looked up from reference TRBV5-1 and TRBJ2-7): KAGVTQTPRYLIKTRGQQVTLSCSPISGHRSVSWYQQTPGQGLQFLFEYFSETQRNKGNFPGRFSGRQFSNSRSEMNVSTLELGDSALYLCASSLTGAPRSEQYFGPGTRLTVT.

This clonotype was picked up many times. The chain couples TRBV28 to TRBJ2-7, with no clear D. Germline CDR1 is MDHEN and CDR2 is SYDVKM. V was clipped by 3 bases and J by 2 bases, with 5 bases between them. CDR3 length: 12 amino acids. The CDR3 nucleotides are TGTGCCAGCAGTTTCGGTACCTACGAGCAGTACTTC. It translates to CASSFGTYEQYF.

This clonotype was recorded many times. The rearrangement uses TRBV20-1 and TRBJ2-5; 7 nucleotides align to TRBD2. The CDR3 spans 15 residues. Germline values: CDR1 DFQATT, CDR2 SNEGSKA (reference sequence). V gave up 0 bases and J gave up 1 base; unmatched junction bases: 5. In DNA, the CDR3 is TGCAGTGCTAGAGATCGTCGGGAGGCCCAAGAGACCCAGTACTTC. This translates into CSARDRREAQETQYF.

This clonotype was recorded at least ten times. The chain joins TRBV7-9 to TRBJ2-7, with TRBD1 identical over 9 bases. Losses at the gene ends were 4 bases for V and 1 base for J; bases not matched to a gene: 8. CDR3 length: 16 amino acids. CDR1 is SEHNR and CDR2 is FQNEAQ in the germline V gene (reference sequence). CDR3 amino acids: CASSSYGTGRSYEQYF. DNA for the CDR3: TGTGCCAGCAGCTCGTACGGGACAGGGAGGTCCTACGAGCAGTACTTC.

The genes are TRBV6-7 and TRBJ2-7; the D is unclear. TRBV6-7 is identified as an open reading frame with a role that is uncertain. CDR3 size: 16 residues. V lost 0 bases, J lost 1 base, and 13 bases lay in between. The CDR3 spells CASSYSHPSVSYEQYF. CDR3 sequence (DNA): TGTGCCAGCAGTTACTCTCACCCCTCGGTATCCTACGAGCAGTACTTC.

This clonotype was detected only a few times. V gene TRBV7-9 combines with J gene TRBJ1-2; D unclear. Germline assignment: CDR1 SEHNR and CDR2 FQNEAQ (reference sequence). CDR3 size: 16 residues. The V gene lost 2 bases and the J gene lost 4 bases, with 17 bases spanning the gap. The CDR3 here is CASSLSSRWQTYGYTF. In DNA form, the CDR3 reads TGTGCCAGCAGCTTAAGTTCTCGGTGGCAGACCTATGGCTACACCTTC.

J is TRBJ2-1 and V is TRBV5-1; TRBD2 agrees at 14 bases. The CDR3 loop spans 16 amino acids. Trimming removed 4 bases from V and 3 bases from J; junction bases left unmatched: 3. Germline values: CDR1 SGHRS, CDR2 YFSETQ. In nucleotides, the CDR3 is TGCGCCAGCAGCCGAGGGACTAGCGGGGGCTACAATGAGCAGTTCTTC. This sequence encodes CASSRGTSGGYNEQFF.

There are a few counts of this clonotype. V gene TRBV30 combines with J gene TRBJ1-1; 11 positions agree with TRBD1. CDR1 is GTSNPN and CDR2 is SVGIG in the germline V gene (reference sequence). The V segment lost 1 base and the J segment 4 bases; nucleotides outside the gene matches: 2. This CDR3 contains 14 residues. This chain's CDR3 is CAWSGGTGGTEAFF. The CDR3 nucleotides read TGTGCCTGGAGTGGGGGGACAGGGGGCACTGAAGCTTTCTTT.

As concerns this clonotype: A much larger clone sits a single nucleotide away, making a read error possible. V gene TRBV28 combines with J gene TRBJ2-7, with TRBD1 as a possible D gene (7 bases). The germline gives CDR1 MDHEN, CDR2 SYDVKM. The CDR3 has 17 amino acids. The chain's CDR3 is CASSLSLEGQISYEQHF. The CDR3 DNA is TGTGCCAGCAGTTTATCTTTGGAGGGACAGATCTCCTACGAGCAGCACTTC.

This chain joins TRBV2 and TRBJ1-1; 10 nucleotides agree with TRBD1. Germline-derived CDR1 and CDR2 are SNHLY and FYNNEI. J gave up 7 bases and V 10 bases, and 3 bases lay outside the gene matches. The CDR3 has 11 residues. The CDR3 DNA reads TGTGCCACGGGACAGGGGTTTGAAGCTTTCTTT. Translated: CATGQGFEAFF.

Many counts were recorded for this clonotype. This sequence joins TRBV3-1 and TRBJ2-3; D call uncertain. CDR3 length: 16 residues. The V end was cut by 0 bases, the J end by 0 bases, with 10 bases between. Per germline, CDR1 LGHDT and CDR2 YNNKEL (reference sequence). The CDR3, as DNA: TGTGCCAGCAGCCAAGATGTGGGCGGAAGCACAGATACGCAGTATTTT. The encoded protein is CASSQDVGGSTDTQYF.

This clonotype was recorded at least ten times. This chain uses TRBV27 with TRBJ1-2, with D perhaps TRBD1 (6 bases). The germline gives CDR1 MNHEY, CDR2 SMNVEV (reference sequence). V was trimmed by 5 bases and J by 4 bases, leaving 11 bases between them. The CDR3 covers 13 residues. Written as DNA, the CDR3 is TGTGCCAGCAGTGCGGCAGGGGTCTATGGCTACACCTTC. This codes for CASSAAGVYGYTF.

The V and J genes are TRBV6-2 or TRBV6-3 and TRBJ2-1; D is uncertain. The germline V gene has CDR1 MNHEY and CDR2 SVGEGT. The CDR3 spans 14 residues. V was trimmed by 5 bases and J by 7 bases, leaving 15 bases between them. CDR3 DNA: TGTGCCAGCAGTCTGTCGGCGCTCCTAAATGAGCAGTTCTTC. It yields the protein CASSLSALLNEQFF.

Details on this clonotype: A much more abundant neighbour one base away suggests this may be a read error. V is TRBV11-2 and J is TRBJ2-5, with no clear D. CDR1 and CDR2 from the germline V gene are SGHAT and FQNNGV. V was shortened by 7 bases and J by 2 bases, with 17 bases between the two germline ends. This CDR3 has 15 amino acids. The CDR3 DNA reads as TGTGCCAGCACCCCTGGCCTCATTGGACAAGAGACCCAGTACTTC. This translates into CASTPGLIGQETQYF.

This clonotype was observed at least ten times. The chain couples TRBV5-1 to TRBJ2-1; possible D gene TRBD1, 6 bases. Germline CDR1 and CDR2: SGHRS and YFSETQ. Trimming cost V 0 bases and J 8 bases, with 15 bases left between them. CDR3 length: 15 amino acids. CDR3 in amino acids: CASSLDRAKVDEQFF. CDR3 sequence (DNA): TGCGCCAGCAGCTTGGACAGGGCGAAGGTAGATGAGCAGTTCTTC.

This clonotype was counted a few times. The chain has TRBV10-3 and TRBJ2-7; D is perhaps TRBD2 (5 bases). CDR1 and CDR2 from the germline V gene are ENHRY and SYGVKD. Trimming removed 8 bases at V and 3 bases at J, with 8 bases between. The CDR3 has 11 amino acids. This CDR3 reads CAISGDYEQYF. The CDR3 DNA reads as TGTGCCATCTCCGGGGACTACGAGCAGTACTTC.

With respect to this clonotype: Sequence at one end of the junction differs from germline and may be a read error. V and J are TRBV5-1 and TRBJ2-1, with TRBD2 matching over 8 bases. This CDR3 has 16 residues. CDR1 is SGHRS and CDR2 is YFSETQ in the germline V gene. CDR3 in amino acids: CASSPGVGLAGNEQFF. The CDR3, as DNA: TGTGCCAGCAGCCCCGGCGTTGGACTAGCTGGCAATGAGCAGTTCTTC.

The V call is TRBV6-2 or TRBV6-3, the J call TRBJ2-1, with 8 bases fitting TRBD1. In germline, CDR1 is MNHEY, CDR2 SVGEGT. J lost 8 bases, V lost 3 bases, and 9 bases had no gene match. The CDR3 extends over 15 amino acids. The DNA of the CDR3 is TGTGCCAGCAGTTATGACAGGGGCACCGGCTATGAGCAGTTCTTC. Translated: CASSYDRGTGYEQFF.

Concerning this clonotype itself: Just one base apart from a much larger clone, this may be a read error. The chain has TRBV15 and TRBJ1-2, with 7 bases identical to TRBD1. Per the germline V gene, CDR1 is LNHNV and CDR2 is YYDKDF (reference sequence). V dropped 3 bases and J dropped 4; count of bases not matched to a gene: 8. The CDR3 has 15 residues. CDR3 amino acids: CATSRERQGGYGYTF. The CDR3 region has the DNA TGTGCCACCAGCAGGGAAAGACAGGGCGGCTATGGCTACACCTTC.

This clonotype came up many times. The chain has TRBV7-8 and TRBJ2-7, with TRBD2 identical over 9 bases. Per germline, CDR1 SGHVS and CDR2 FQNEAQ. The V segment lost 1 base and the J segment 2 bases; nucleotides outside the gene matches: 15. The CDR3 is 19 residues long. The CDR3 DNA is TGTGCCAGCAGCTTAGACCGGGAAGGTCTAGCGGGACTTACCTACGAGCAGTACTTC. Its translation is CASSLDREGLAGLTYEQYF. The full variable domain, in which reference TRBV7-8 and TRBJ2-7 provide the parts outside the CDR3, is GAGVSQSPRYKVAKRGQDVALRCDPISGHVSLFWYQQALGQGPEFLTYFQNEAQLDKSGLPSDRFFAERPEGSVSTLKIQRTQQEDSAVYLCASSLDREGLAGLTYEQYFGPGTRLTVT.

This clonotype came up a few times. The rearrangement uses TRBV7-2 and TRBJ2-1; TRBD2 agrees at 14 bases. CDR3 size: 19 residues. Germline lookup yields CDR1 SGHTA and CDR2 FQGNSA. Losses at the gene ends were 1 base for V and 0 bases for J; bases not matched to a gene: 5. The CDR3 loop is CASSLVGTSGSSSYNEQFF. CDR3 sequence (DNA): TGTGCCAGCAGCTTAGTAGGGACTAGCGGGAGCAGCTCCTACAATGAGCAGTTCTTC. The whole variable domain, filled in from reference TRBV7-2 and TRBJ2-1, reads GAGVSQSPSNKVTEKGKDVELRCDPISGHTALYWYRQSLGQGLEFLIYFQGNSAPDKSGLPSDRFSAERTGGSVSTLTIQRTQQEDSAVYLCASSLVGTSGSSSYNEQFFGPGTRLTVL.

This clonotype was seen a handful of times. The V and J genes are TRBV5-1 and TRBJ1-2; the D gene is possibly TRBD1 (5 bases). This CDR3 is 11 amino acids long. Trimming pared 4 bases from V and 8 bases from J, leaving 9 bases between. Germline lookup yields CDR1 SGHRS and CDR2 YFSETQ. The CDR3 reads CASSPGRGYTF. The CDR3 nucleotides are TGCGCCAGCAGCCCAGGGAGGGGCTACACCTTC.

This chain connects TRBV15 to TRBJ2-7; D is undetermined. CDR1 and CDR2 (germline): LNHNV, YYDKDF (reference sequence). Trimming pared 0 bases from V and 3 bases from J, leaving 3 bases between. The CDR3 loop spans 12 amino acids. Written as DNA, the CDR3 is TGTGCCACCAGCAGAGATAACTACGAGCAGTACTTC. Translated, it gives CATSRDNYEQYF.